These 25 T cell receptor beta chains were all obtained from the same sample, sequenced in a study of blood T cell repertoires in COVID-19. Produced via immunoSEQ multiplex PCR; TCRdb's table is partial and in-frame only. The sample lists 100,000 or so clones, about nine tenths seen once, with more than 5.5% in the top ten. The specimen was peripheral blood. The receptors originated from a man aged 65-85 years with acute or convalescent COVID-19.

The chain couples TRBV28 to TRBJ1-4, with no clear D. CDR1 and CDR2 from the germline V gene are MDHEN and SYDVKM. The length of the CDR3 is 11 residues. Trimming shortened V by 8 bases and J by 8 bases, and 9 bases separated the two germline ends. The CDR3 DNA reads TGTGCCAGCGCAGAGAGGGAAAAACTGTTTTTT. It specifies CASAEREKLFF.

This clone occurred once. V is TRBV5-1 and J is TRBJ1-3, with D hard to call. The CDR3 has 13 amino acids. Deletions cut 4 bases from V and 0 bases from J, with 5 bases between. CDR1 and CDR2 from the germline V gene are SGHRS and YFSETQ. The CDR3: CASSEFSGNTIYF. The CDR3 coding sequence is TGCGCCAGCAGCGAGTTCTCTGGAAACACCATATATTTT.

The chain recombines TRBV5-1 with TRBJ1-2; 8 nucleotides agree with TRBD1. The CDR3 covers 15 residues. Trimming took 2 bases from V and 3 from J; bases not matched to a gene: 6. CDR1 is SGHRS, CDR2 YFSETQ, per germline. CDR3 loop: CASSFGQGAYYGYTF. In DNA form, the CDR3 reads TGCGCCAGCAGCTTCGGACAGGGAGCCTACTATGGCTACACCTTC.

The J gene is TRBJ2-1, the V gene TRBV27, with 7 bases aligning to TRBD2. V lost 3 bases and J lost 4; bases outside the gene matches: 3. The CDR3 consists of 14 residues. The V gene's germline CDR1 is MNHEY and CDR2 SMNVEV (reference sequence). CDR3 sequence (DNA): TGTGCCAGCAGTTTCTCCGGGGGGTACAATGAGCAGTTCTTC. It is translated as CASSFSGGYNEQFF.

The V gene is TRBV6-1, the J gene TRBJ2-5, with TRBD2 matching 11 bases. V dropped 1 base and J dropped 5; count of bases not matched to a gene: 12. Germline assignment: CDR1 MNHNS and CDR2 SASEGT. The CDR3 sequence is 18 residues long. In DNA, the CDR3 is TGTGCCAGCAGTGAAGGCCGCCTTAGCGGGGGGGCCGGGGAGACCCAGTACTTC. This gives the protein CASSEGRLSGGAGETQYF.

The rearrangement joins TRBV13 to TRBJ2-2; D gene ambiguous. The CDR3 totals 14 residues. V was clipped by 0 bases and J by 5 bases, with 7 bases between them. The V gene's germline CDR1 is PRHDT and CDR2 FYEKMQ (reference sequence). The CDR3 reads CASSLGLPTGELFF. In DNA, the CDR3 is TGTGCCAGCAGCTTAGGACTACCGACCGGGGAGCTGTTTTTT. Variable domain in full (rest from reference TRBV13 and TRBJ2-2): AAGVIQSPRHLIKEKRETATLKCYPIPRHDTVYWYQQGPGQDPQFLISFYEKMQSDKGSIPDRFSAQQFSDYHSELNMSSLELGDSALYFCASSLGLPTGELFFGEGSRLTVL.

The CDR3 loop is CASSQDLGATYEQYF. DNA of the CDR3: TGTGCCAGCAGCCAAGATTTGGGCGCAACCTACGAGCAGTACTTC. The V gene is TRBV4-2, the J gene TRBJ2-7; no definite D call. CDR1 and CDR2 from the germline V gene are LGHNA and YNFKEQ. This CDR3 comprises 15 residues. V lost 0 bases, J lost 2 bases, and 11 bases lay in between.

The CDR3 nucleotides are TGCGCCAGCAGTGATGGGACTAGCGGAGCGACCTACAATGAGCAGTTCTTC. Amino acids: CASSDGTSGATYNEQFF. V and J are TRBV10-2 and TRBJ2-1, with 11 positions matching TRBD2. Germline lookup yields CDR1 WSHSY and CDR2 SAAADI. J was trimmed by 2 bases and V by 3 bases; bases with no gene match: 6. The CDR3 has 17 amino acids.

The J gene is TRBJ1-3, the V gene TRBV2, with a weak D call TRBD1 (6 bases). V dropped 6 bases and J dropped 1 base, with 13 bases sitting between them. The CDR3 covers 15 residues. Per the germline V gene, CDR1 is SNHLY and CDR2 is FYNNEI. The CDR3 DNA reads TGTGCCAGCAGCGCGGACAGATTTTCTGGAAACACCATATATTTT. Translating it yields CASSADRFSGNTIYF. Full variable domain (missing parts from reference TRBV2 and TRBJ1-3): EPEVTQTPSHQVTQMGQEVILRCVPISNHLYFYWYRQILGQKVEFLVSFYNNEISEKSEIFDDQFSVERPDGSNFTLKIRSTKLEDSAMYFCASSADRFSGNTIYFGEGSWLTVV.

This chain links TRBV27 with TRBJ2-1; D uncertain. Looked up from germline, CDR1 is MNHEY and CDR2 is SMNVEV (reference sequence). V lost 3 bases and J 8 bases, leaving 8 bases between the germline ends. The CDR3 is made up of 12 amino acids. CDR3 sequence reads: CASSFTPDEQFF. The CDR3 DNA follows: TGTGCCAGCAGTTTTACCCCGGATGAGCAGTTCTTC.

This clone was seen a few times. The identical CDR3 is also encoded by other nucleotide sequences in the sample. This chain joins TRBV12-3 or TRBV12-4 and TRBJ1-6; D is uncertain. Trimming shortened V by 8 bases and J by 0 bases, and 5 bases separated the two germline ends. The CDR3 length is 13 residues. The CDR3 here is CASGSSYNSPLHF. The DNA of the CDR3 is TGTGCCAGCGGTAGCTCCTATAATTCACCCCTCCACTTT.

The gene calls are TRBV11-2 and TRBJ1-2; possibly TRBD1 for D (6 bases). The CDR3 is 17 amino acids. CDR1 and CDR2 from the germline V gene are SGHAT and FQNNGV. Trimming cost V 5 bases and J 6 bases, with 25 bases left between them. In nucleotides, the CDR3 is TGTGCCAGCAGCACCCTCGGGGCAGGGGACCAAGGGGATGGCTACACCTTC. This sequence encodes CASSTLGAGDQGDGYTF.

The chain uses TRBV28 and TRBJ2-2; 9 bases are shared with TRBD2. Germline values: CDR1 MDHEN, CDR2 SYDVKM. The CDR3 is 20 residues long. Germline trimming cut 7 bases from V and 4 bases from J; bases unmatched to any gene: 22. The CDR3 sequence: CASKKPGTPTREGSTGELFF. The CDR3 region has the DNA TGTGCCAGCAAAAAACCTGGAACGCCGACGCGGGAGGGAAGCACCGGGGAGCTGTTTTTT.

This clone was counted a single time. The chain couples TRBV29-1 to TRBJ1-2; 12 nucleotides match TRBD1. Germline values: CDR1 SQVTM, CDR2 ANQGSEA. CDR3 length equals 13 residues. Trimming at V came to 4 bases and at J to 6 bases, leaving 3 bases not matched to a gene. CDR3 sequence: CSVVGDRGHGYTF. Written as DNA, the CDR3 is TGCAGCGTTGTCGGGGACAGGGGGCATGGCTACACCTTC.

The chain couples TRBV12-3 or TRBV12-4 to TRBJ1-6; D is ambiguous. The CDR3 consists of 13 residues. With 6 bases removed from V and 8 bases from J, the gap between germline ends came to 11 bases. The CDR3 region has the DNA TGTGCCAGCAGCCTACAGAGGGATTCACCCCTCCACTTT. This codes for CASSLQRDSPLHF.

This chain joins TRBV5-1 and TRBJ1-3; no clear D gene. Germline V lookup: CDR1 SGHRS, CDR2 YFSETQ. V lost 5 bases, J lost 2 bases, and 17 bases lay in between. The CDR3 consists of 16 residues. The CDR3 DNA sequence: TGCGCCAGCAGGGCCGGTGGGCCCTCCGCTGGAAACACCATATATTTT. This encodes CASRAGGPSAGNTIYF.

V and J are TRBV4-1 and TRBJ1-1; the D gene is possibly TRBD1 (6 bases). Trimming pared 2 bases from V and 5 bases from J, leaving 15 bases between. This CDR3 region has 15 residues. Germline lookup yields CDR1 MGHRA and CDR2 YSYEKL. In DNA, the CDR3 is TGCGCCAGCAGCCAATCGGGGGGGCTAGTTACTGAAGCTTTCTTT. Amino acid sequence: CASSQSGGLVTEAFF.

The CDR3 here is CASSFPSGGNGELFF. DNA of the CDR3: TGTGCCAGCAGCTTTCCTAGCGGGGGAAACGGGGAGCTGTTTTTT. The rearrangement uses TRBV11-2 and TRBJ2-2; 10 nucleotides agree with TRBD2. Per germline, CDR1 SGHAT and CDR2 FQNNGV. V lost 3 bases to trimming and J lost 7 bases; unmatched junction nucleotides: 5. The CDR3 spans 15 residues.

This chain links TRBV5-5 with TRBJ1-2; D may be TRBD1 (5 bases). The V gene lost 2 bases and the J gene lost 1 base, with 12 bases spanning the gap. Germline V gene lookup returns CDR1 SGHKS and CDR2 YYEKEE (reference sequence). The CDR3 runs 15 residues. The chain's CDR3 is CASSLQTAINYGYTF. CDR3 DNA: TGTGCCAGCAGCTTACAGACAGCAATTAACTATGGCTACACCTTC.

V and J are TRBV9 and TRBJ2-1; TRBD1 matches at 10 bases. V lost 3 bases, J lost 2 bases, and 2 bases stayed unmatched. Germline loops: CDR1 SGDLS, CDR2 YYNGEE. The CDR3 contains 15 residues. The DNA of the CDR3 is TGTGCCAGCAGCGGACAGGGGGCTACCTACAATGAGCAGTTCTTC. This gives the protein CASSGQGATYNEQFF. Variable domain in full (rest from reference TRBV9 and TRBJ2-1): DSGVTQTPKHLITATGQRVTLRCSPRSGDLSVYWYQQSLDQGLQFLIQYYNGEERAKGNILERFSAQQFPDLHSELNLSSLELGDSALYFCASSGQGATYNEQFFGPGTRLTVL.

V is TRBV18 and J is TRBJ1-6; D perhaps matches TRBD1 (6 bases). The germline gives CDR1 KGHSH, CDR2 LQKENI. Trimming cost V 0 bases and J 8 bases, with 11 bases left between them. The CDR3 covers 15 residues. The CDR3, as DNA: TGTGCCAGCTCACCACCGACGGGGGGCCATTCACCCCTCCACTTT. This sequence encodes CASSPPTGGHSPLHF.

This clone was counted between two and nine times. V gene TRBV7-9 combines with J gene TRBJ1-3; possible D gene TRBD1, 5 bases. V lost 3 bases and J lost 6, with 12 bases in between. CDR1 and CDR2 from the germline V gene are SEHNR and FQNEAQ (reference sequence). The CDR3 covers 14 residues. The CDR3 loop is CASSFGRDVNTIYF. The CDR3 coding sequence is TGTGCCAGCAGCTTCGGCAGGGATGTAAACACCATATATTTT.

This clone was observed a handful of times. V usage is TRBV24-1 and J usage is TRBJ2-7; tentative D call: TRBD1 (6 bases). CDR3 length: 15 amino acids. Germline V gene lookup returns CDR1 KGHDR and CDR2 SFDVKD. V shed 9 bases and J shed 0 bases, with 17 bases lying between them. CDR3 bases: TGTGCCACCCAGTTAGCTGGACAGTACTCCTACGAGCAGTACTTC. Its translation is CATQLAGQYSYEQYF.

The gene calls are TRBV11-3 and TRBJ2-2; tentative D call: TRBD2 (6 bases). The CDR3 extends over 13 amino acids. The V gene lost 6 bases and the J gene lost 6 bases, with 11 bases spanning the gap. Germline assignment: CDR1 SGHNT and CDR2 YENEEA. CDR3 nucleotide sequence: TGTGCCAGCAGGGAGCCGGGGGCCGGGGAGCTGTTTTTT. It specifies CASREPGAGELFF.

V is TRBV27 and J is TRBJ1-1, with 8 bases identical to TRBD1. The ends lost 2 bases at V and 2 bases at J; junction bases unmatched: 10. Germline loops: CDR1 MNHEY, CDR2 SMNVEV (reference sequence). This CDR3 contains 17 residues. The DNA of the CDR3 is TGTGCCAGCAGTTTAACGGTGTCAGGGGGCGTTAACACTGAAGCTTTCTTT. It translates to CASSLTVSGGVNTEAFF.